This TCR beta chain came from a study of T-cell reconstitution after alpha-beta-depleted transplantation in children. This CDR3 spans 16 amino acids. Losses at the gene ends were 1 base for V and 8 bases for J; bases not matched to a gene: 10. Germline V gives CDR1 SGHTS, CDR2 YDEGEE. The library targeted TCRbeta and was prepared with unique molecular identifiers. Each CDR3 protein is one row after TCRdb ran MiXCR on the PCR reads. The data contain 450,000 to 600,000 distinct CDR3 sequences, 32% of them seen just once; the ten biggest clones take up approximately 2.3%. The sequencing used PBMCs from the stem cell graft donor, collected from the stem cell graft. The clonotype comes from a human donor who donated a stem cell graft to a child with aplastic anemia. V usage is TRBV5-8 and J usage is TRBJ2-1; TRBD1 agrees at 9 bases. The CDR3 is CASSLWLGQGGDEQFF. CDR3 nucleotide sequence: TGTGCCAGCAGCTTGTGGTTGGGACAGGGTGGAGATGAGCAGTTCTTC.